This T cell receptor (beta chain) was retrieved from a study of T cell responses to AZD1222 COVID-19 vaccine. General study points: Unmutated variant regions are reportedly the target of nearly half of TCRs that are spike-specific. Donors skewed white British and female; clonal diversity was possibly underestimated.

Repertoires were generated with immunoSEQ multiplex PCR, while TCRdb's copy carries only in-frame clones and drops some. The sample includes about 100,000 clones, about 89% of them seen just once. Timing groups of about 4 and about 12 weeks for second doses were pooled. Details on this clone: Its matching antigen is unknown.

Trimming left V 8 bases short and J 2 bases short, with 16 bases between. Germline V gene data show CDR1 as MNHEY and CDR2 as SMNVEV (reference sequence). CDR3 size: 15 residues. This specimen consisted of peripheral blood, obtained 28 days after the second AZD1222 dose. The chain links TRBV27 to TRBJ1-5, with D maybe TRBD1 (6 bases). The receptor was derived from an adult who received the AZD1222 COVID-19 vaccine. The CDR3, as DNA: TGTGCCAGCCGCCCAGGGGTCGTGGGCAATCAGCCCCAGCATTTT. This translates into CASRPGVVGNQPQHF.